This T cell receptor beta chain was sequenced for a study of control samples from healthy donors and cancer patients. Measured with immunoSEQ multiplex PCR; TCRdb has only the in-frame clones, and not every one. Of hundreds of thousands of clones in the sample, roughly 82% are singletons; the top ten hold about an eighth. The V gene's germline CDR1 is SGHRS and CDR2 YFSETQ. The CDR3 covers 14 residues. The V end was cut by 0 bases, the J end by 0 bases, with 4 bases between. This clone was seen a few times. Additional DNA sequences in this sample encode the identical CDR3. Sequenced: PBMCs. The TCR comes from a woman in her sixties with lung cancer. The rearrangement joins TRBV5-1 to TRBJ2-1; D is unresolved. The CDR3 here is CASSLVGSYNEQFF. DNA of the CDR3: TGCGCCAGCAGCTTGGTCGGCTCCTACAATGAGCAGTTCTTC.